This T cell receptor beta chain derives from a study of CD8+CD57+ T cells in acquired aplastic anemia. Genomic DNA constituted the template upon which TCR beta VDJ and CDR3 profiling was performed. TCRdb re-called the reads with MiXCR, one entry per CDR3 protein. The sample records about 200,000 distinct CDR3 sequences, roughly 60% being singletons. Germline CDR1 and CDR2: SNHLY and FYNNEI. The germline V and J ends were trimmed by 3 bases and 4 bases, with 7 bases remaining between them. This CDR3 is 13 amino acids long. Patients picked for sequencing had shown CD8+CD57+ cell expansion detected by flow cytometry. Patients were untreated when blood was sampled. This clonotype has a handful of counts.

The clonotype comes from a human donor with aplastic anemia. Material for sequencing was sorted CD4+, CD8+, or CD8+CD57+ T cells (not recorded which) from PBMCs. The gene calls are TRBV2 and TRBJ2-1; possibly TRBD2 for D (5 bases). The DNA for the CDR3 is TGTGCCAGCAGTGACGGACTTTACAATGAGCAGTTCTTC. Amino acid sequence: CASSDGLYNEQFF. The full variable domain, completed using reference TRBV2 and TRBJ2-1, is EPEVTQTPSHQVTQMGQEVILRCVPISNHLYFYWYRQILGQKVEFLVSFYNNEISEKSEIFDDQFSVERPDGSNFTLKIRSTKLEDSAMYFCASSDGLYNEQFFGPGTRLTVL.